This is a list of T cell receptor beta chains from one sample in a study of cytomegalovirus exposure and HLA in healthy donors. Clones were sequenced by immunoSEQ multiplex PCR, and TCRdb holds only the in-frame ones, with some missing. The table lists about 40,000 clones. Material for sequencing was PBMCs. Receptors were obtained from a male donor in good health and CMV-seronegative. Both conserved end residues are part of each CDR3. D genes are given only for firm matches. Expanded clones get a size class; other rows say once, few or many, or leave the size out.

TRBV28	TRBJ2-7	TRBD1	-	CASSLPDRARYEQYF	TGTGCCAGCAGTCTCCCGGACAGGGCGAGATACGAGCAGTACTTC
TRBV9	TRBJ2-5	-	-	CASSGAATDQETQYF	TGTGCCAGCAGCGGAGCCGCAACAGACCAAGAGACCCAGTACTTC
TRBV27	TRBJ2-3	TRBD1	-	CASSFGQGVDTQYF	TGTGCCAGCAGTTTCGGCCAGGGGGTCGATACGCAGTATTTT
TRBV11-3	TRBJ2-3	TRBD1	-	CASSDRQGTTDTQYF	TGTGCCAGCAGCGATCGACAGGGGACCACAGATACGCAGTATTTT
TRBV12-5	TRBJ1-1	-	-	CASGLGRTNTEAFF	TGTGCTAGTGGTTTGGGACGGACAAACACTGAAGCTTTCTTT
TRBV11-2	TRBJ1-4	TRBD1	-	CASTHGQGSTNEKLFF	TGTGCCAGCACCCATGGACAGGGATCAACTAATGAAAAACTGTTTTTT
TRBV5-1	TRBJ1-1	-	-	CASSLASGTEAFF	TGCGCCAGCAGCTTGGCCTCGGGGACTGAAGCTTTCTTT
TRBV15	TRBJ2-7	TRBD1	-	CATSRDPQGAYEQYF	TGTGCCACCAGCAGAGATCCCCAGGGGGCCTACGAGCAGTACTTC
TRBV28	TRBJ2-4	TRBD2	-	CASSPLAGGIQYF	TGTGCCAGCAGCCCACTAGCCGGGGGGATTCAGTACTTC
TRBV11-3	TRBJ2-5	TRBD1	-	CASSLGTGGATQYF	TGTGCCAGCAGCCTGGGGACAGGGGGCGCGACCCAGTACTTC
TRBV5-1	TRBJ1-1	-	-	CASTLSTVNTEAFF	TGCGCCAGCACCCTTTCTACGGTGAACACTGAAGCTTTCTTT
TRBV6-6	TRBJ2-7	TRBD2	-	CASSYHPSGGTYEQYF	TGTGCCAGCAGTTACCACCCTAGCGGGGGAACCTACGAGCAGTACTTC
TRBV7-2	TRBJ2-5	TRBD2	-	CASSINQGSGGETQYF	TGTGCCAGCAGCATTAACCAGGGTTCGGGAGGCGAGACCCAGTACTTC
TRBV19	TRBJ1-1	TRBD1	-	CASSSDRGSILEAFF	TGTGCCAGTAGTTCAGACAGGGGGAGCATCTTAGAAGCTTTCTTT
TRBV5-6	TRBJ1-1	-	-	CASSAVGSTEAFF	TGTGCCAGCAGCGCAGTAGGGAGCACTGAAGCTTTCTTT
TRBV27	TRBJ2-1	TRBD2	-	CASSGELAGDSKEQFF	TGTGCCAGCAGCGGGGAGCTAGCGGGGGACTCCAAGGAGCAGTTCTTC
TRBV2	TRBJ1-1	TRBD1	-	CASSRSGTVSPEAFF	TGTGCCAGCAGTCGATCCGGGACAGTAAGTCCTGAAGCTTTCTTT
TRBV28	TRBJ1-2	TRBD1	-	CASTPRGQGYGYTF	TGTGCCAGCACCCCGCGGGGACAGGGCTATGGCTACACCTTC
TRBV5-6	TRBJ1-1	-	-	CASSAGQGGTEAFF	TGTGCCAGCAGCGCCGGGCAGGGCGGCACTGAAGCTTTCTTT
TRBV6-4	TRBJ2-1	TRBD2	medium-sized	CASSDRSGGADEQFF	TGTGCCAGCAGTGACAGAAGCGGGGGGGCAGATGAGCAGTTCTTC
TRBV7-9	TRBJ1-1	-	-	CASSLVSGILMNTEAFF	TGTGCCAGCAGCTTAGTATCCGGGATCTTAATGAACACTGAAGCTTTCTTT
TRBV4-1	TRBJ2-1	-	-	CASSQGTYNEQFF	TGCGCCAGCAGCCAAGGAACTTACAATGAGCAGTTCTTC
TRBV19	TRBJ2-1	TRBD1	-	CASSIGGTVGRNEQFF	TGTGCCAGTAGTATAGGGGGGACAGTGGGTCGGAATGAGCAGTTCTTC
TRBV6-5	TRBJ2-2	-	-	CASSYSTVGTGELFF	TGTGCCAGCAGTTACTCGACTGTCGGTACCGGGGAGCTGTTTTTT
TRBV29-1	TRBJ2-7	-	-	CSVELAYEQYF	TGCAGCGTTGAGCTGGCATACGAGCAGTACTTC
TRBV7-7	TRBJ2-3	TRBD2	-	CASSLSGRADTQYF	TGTGCCAGCAGCCTTTCCGGGAGGGCGGATACGCAGTATTTT